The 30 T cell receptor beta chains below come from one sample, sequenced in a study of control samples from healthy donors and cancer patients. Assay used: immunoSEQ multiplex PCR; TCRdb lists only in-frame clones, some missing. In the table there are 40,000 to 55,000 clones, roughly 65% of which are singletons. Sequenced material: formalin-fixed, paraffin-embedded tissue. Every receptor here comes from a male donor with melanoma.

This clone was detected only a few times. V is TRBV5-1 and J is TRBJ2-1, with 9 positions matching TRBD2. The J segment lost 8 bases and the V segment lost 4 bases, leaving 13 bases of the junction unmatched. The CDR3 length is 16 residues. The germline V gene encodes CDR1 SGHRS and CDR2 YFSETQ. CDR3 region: CASSAHLGGRADEQFF. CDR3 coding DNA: TGCGCCAGCAGCGCCCATCTGGGCGGGAGGGCCGATGAGCAGTTCTTC.

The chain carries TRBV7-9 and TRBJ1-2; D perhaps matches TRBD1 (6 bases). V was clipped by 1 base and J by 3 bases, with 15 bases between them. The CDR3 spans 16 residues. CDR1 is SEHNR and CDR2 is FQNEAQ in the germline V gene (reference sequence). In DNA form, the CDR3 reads TGTGCCAGCAGCTTAGTACAGGGTTTGGTCGACTATGGCTACACCTTC. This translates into CASSLVQGLVDYGYTF.

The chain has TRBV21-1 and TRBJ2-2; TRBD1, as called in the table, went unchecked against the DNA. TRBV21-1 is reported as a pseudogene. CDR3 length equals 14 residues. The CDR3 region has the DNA TGTGCCAGCAGCAAGAGACAGGGCACCGGGGAGCTGTTTTTT. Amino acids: CASSKRQGTGELFF.

CDR3: CAWSPGGHHEQYF. CDR3 nucleotides: TGTGCCTGGAGTCCAGGGGGACATCACGAGCAGTACTTC. The chain combines TRBV30 with TRBJ2-7, with 7 positions matching TRBD1. The germline CDR1 and CDR2 sequences are GTSNPN and SVGIG (reference sequence). The length of the CDR3 is 13 residues. V lost 2 bases to trimming and J lost 5 bases; unmatched junction nucleotides: 6.

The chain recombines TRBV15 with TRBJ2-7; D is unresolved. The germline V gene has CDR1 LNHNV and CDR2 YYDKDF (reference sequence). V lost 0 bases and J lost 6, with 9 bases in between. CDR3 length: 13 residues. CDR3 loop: CATSRDRNAEQYF. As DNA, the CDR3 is TGTGCCACCAGCAGAGATCGTAATGCCGAGCAGTACTTC.

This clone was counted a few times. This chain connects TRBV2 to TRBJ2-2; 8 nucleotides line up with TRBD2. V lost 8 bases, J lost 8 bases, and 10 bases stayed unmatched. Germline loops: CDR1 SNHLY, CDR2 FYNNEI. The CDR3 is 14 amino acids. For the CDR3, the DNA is TGTGCCAGCTCCCAACGGGAGGGCCAGGGGGAGCTGTTTTTT. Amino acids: CASSQREGQGELFF.

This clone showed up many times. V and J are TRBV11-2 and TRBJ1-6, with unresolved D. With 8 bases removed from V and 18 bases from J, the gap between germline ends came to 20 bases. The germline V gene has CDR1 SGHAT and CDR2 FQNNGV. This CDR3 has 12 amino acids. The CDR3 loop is CASSPRAQTHHF. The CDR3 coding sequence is TGTGCCAGCTCTCCCAGAGCACAAACTCACCACTTT.

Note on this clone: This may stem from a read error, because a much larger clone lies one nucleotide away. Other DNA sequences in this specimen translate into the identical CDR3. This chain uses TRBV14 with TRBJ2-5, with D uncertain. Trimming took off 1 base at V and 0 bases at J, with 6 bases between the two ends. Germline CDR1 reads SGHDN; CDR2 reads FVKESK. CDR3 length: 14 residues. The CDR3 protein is CASSQARYQETQYF. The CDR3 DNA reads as TGTGCCAGCAGCCAAGCCCGGTACCAAGAGACCCAGTACTTC. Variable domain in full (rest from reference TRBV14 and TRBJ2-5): EAGVTQFPSHSVIEKGQTVTLRCDPISGHDNLYWYRRVMGKEIKFLLHFVKESKQDESGMPNNRFLAERTGGTYSTLKVQPAELEDSGVYFCASSQARYQETQYFGPGTRLLVL.

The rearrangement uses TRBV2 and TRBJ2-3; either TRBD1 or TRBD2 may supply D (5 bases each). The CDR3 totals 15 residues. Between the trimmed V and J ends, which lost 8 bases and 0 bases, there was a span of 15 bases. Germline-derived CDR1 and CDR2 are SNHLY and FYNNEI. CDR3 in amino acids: CASGRRDGSTDTQYF. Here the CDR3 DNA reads TGTGCCAGCGGGCGAAGGGACGGTAGCACAGATACGCAGTATTTT.

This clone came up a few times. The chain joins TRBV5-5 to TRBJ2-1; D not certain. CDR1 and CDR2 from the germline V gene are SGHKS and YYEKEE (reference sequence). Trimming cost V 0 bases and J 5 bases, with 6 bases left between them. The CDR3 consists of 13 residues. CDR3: CASSLGLHNEQFF. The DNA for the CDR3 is TGTGCCAGCAGCTTGGGACTCCACAATGAGCAGTTCTTC.

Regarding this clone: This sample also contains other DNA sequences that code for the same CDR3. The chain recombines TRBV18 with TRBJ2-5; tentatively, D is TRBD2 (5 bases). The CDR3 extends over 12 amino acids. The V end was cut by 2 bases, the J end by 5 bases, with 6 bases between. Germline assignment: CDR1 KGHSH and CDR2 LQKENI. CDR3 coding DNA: TGTGCCAGCTCACCATCGGGGGAGACCCAGTACTTC. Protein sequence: CASSPSGETQYF.

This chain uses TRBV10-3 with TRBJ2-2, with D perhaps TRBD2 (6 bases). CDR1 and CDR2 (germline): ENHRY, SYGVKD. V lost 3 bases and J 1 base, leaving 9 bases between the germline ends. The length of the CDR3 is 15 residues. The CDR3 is CAISEGRGNTGELFF. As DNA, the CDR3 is TGTGCCATCAGTGAAGGGCGGGGGAACACCGGGGAGCTGTTTTTT.

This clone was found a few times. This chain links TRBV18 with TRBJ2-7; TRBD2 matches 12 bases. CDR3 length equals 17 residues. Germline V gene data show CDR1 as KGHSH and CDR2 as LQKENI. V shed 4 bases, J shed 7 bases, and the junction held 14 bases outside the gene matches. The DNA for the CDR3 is TGTGCCAGCTCACTCACCGGGACTAGCGGGCCATCAGGGGAGCAGTACTTC. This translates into CASSLTGTSGPSGEQYF.

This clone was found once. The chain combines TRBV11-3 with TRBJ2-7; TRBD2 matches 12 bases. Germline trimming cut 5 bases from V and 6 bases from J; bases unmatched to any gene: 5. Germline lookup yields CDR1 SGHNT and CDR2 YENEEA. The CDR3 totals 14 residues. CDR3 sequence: CASSPGLAGTEQYF. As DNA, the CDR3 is TGTGCCAGCAGCCCCGGACTAGCGGGAACCGAGCAGTACTTC.

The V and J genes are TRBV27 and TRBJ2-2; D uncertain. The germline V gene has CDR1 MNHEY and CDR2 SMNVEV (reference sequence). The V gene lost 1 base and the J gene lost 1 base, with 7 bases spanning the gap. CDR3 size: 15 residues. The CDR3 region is CASSLYSRNTGELFF. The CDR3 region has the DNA TGTGCCAGCAGTTTATACAGCAGGAACACCGGGGAGCTGTTTTTT.

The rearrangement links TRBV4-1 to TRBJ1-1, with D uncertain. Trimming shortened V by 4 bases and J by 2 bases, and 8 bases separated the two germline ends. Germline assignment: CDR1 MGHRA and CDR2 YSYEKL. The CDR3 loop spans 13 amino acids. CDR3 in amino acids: CASSPRANTEAFF. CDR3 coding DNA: TGCGCCAGCAGCCCAAGGGCCAACACTGAAGCTTTCTTT.

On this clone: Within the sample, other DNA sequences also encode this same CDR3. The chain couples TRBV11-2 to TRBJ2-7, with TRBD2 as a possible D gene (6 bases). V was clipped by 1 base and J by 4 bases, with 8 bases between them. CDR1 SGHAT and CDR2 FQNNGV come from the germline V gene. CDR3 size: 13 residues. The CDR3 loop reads CASSLGGGYEQYF. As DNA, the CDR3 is TGTGCCAGCAGCTTAGGTGGGGGGTACGAGCAGTACTTC.

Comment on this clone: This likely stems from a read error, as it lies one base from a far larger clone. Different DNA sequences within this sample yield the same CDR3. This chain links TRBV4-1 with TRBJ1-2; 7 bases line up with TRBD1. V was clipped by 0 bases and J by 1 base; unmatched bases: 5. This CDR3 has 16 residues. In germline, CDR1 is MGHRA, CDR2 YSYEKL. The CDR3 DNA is TGCGCCAGCAGCCAAGACGGAGGACAGGATAACTATGGCTACACCTTC. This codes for CASSQDGGQDNYGYTF.

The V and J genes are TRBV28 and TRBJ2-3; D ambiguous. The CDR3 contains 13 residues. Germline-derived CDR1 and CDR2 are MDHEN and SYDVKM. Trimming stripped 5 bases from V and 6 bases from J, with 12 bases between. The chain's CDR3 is CASSGPARDTQYF. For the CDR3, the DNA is TGTGCCAGCAGTGGCCCGGCGAGGGATACGCAGTATTTT.

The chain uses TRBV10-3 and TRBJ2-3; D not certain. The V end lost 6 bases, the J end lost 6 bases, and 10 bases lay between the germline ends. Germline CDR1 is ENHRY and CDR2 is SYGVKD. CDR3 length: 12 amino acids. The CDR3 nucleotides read TGTGCCATCAGGATCCCTGGGGATACGCAGTATTTT. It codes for CAIRIPGDTQYF.

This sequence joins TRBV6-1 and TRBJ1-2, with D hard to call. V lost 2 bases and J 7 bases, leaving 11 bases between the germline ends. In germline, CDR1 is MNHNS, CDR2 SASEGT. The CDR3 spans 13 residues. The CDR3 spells CASSETEGLGYTF. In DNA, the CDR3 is TGTGCCAGCAGTGAAACGGAAGGACTTGGCTACACCTTC.

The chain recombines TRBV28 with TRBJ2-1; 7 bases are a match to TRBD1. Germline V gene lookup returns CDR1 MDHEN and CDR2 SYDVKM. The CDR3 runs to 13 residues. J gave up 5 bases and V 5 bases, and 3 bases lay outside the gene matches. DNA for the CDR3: TGTGCCAGCAGTACACAGGGGAACAATGAGCAGTTCTTC. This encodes CASSTQGNNEQFF.

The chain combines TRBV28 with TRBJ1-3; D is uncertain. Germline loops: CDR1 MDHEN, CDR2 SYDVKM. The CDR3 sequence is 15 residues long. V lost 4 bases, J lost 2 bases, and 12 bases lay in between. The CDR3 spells CASSSPAKTGNTIYF. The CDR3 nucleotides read TGTGCCAGCAGTTCCCCAGCCAAGACTGGAAACACCATATATTTT.

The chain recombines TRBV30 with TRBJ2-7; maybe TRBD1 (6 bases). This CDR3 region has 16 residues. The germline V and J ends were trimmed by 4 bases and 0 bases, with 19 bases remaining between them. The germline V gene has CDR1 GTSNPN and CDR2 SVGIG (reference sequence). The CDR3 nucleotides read TGTGCCTGGAACCTCCTGGCAGGGGCGAGCTCCTACGAGCAGTACTTC. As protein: CAWNLLAGASSYEQYF.

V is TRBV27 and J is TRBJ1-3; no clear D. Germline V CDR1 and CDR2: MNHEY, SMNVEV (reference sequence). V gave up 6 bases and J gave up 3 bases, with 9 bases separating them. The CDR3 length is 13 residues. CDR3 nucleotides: TGTGCCAGCAGGGGGTATTTTGGAAACACCATATATTTT. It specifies CASRGYFGNTIYF.

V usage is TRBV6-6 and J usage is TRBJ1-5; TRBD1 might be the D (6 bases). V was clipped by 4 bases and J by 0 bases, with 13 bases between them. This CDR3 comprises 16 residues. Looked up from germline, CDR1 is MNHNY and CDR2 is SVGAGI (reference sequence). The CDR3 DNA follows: TGTGCCAGCAGTTTGGACAGTTTCTATAGCAATCAGCCCCAGCATTTT. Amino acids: CASSLDSFYSNQPQHF.

The CDR3 loop reads CASSQVGMNTEAFF. Here the CDR3 DNA reads TGTGCCAGCAGCCAAGTAGGCATGAACACTGAAGCTTTCTTT. The rearrangement joins TRBV3-1 (or the pseudogene TRBV3-2) to TRBJ1-1; D remains ambiguous. The V end lost 1 base, the J end lost 0 bases, and 6 bases lay between the germline ends. CDR1 is LGHDT, CDR2 YNNKEL, per germline (reference sequence). This CDR3 comprises 14 residues.

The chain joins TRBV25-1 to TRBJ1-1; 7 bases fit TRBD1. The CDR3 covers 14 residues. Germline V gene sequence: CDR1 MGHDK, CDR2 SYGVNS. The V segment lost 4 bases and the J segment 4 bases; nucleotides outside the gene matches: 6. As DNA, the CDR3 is TGTGCCAGCAGTGCCCTGACAGGGACCACTGAAGCTTTCTTT. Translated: CASSALTGTTEAFF.

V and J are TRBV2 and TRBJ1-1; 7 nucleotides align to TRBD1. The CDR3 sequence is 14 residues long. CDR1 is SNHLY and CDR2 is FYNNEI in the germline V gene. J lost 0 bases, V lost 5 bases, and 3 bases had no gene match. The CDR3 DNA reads TGTGCCAGCAGTCCGGGACAGTTGAACACTGAAGCTTTCTTT. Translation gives CASSPGQLNTEAFF.

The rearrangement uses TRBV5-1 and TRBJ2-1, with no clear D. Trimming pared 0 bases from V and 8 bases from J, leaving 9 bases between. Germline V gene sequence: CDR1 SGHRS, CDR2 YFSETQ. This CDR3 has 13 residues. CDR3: CASSLALSYEQFF. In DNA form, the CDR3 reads TGCGCCAGCAGCTTGGCGCTATCCTATGAGCAGTTCTTC.